A single sample is the source of the 25 T cell receptor beta chains below, sequenced in a study of spatial heterogeneity in lung cancer. Their cognate antigens are unknown. Points from the study as a whole: Tumor mutation counts were tracked by expanded intratumoral alpha and beta TCR counts.

The time point: sample taken at primary tumor resection. TCRdb reprocessed the 5' RACE reads via MiXCR and lists one record per CDR3 protein. The data hold around 12,000 distinct CDR3 sequences, with 5% to 6.5% observed a single time. The sequencing here drew on lung tumor tissue, taken at surgery. The source is a male donor with early-stage non-small cell lung cancer.

At least ten counts were recorded for this clonotype. The rearrangement joins TRBV12-5 to TRBJ2-1; TRBD1 aligns across 8 bases. Germline V gene data show CDR1 as LGHNT and CDR2 as FRNRAP. V gave up 6 bases and J gave up 7 bases; unmatched junction bases: 8. The CDR3 is 14 residues long. In DNA, the CDR3 is TGTGCTAGTGGACCCGGACAGGGAGCAAATGAGCAGTTCTTC. It translates to CASGPGQGANEQFF.

In its sample, this clonotype was seen many times. V and J are TRBV7-9 and TRBJ2-1; no definite D call. CDR1 SEHNR and CDR2 FQNEAQ come from the germline V gene (reference sequence). Trimming left V 0 bases short and J 1 base short, with 4 bases between. This CDR3 has 14 residues. CDR3 region: CASSLAGSYNEQFF. CDR3 DNA sequence: TGTGCCAGCAGCTTAGCGGGATCCTACAATGAGCAGTTCTTC.

There are many counts of this clonotype. This rearrangement joins TRBV5-1 to TRBJ1-1, with a possible D match to TRBD1 (5 bases). V was shortened by 4 bases and J by 6 bases, with 22 bases between the two germline ends. In germline, CDR1 is SGHRS, CDR2 YFSETQ. The CDR3 covers 16 residues. CDR3 coding DNA: TGCGCCAGCAGCGCTGCCGGGACCTCCATTCTGGCTGAAGCTTTCTTT. This translates into CASSAAGTSILAEAFF.

The sample holds many counts of this clonotype. The chain links TRBV9 to TRBJ2-1, with D possibly being TRBD2 (5 bases). The CDR3 covers 16 residues. The V and J ends lost 0 bases and 4 bases respectively, with 14 bases between them. CDR1 and CDR2 (germline): SGDLS, YYNGEE. This CDR3 is CASSVDSRREYNEQFF. CDR3 bases: TGTGCCAGCAGCGTAGATTCACGCCGGGAATACAATGAGCAGTTCTTC.

This clonotype was detected many times. V is TRBV20-1 and J is TRBJ1-5, with a tentative D call TRBD1 (5 bases). CDR1 is DFQATT and CDR2 is SNEGSKA in the germline V gene (reference sequence). Trimming removed 0 bases at V and 0 bases at J, with 6 bases between. This CDR3 is 14 amino acids long. The CDR3 is CSAREQASNQPQHF. The CDR3 nucleotides read TGCAGTGCTAGAGAACAGGCTAGCAATCAGCCCCAGCATTTT.

By proportion, this clonotype is medium-sized (0.01 to 0.1%). The chain links TRBV20-1 to TRBJ2-1; 7 nucleotides agree with TRBD1. There are 15 residues in the CDR3. Trimming took 6 bases from V and 0 from J; bases not matched to a gene: 8. Germline CDR1 DFQATT, CDR2 SNEGSKA (reference sequence). The CDR3 is CSAPGTAHSYNEQFF. The CDR3 DNA reads TGCAGTGCGCCCGGGACAGCCCACTCCTACAATGAGCAGTTCTTC.

The chain recombines TRBV9 with TRBJ2-3; D is undetermined. Germline V lookup: CDR1 SGDLS, CDR2 YYNGEE. CDR3 size: 16 residues. V was clipped by 0 bases and J by 3 bases, with 14 bases between them. CDR3 nucleotides: TGTGCCAGCAGCGTAGCCGACGGCTTACTAACAGATACGCAGTATTTT. Its protein product is CASSVADGLLTDTQYF.

This clonotype was found a few times. The chain combines TRBV20-1 with TRBJ1-5, with D maybe TRBD1 (6 bases). V was pared by 6 bases and J by 1 base, with 10 bases between. The CDR3 covers 13 residues. Germline V gene sequence: CDR1 DFQATT, CDR2 SNEGSKA (reference sequence). CDR3 sequence: CSATGQSNQPQHF. In DNA form, the CDR3 reads TGCAGTGCCACGGGACAAAGCAATCAGCCCCAGCATTTT.

This clonotype was seen many times. The chain employs TRBV7-2 and TRBJ2-1, with 14 nucleotides matching TRBD2. This CDR3 has 17 residues. The junction had 6 bases not matched to a gene; V was cut back by 5 bases and J by 3 bases. Germline CDR1 is SGHTA and CDR2 is FQGNSA. The CDR3 DNA follows: TGTGCCAGCAGCGGGACTAGCGGGAGCGCCAACTACAATGAGCAGTTCTTC. Translated, it gives CASSGTSGSANYNEQFF. Combining the CDR3 with reference TRBV7-2 and TRBJ2-1 gives the whole variable domain GAGVSQSPSNKVTEKGKDVELRCDPISGHTALYWYRQSLGQGLEFLIYFQGNSAPDKSGLPSDRFSAERTGGSVSTLTIQRTQQEDSAVYLCASSGTSGSANYNEQFFGPGTRLTVL.

This clonotype was recorded at least ten times. V usage is TRBV24-1 and J usage is TRBJ1-4, with D perhaps TRBD1 (5 bases). Germline V gene data show CDR1 as KGHDR and CDR2 as SFDVKD. The CDR3 covers 16 residues. Trimming pared 3 bases from V and 7 bases from J, leaving 17 bases between. Written as DNA, the CDR3 is TGTGCCACCAGTGATGCCCAAATGGGGGTCGGTGAAAAACTGTTTTTT. Its translation is CATSDAQMGVGEKLFF.

This clonotype came up many times. J is TRBJ2-7 and V is TRBV6-2 or TRBV6-3; D unclear. CDR3 length: 13 residues. Germline V gene lookup returns CDR1 MNHEY and CDR2 SVGEGT. With 5 bases removed from V and 7 bases from J, the gap between germline ends came to 15 bases. This CDR3 is CASSNDGVLEQYV. The CDR3 bases are TGTGCCAGCAGTAACGACGGCGTATTGGAGCAGTACGTC.

This clonotype was seen many times. This chain connects TRBV25-1 to TRBJ2-1; 9 nucleotides line up with TRBD1. This CDR3 contains 15 residues. V was clipped by 6 bases and J by 7 bases; unmatched bases: 10. The V gene's germline CDR1 is MGHDK and CDR2 SYGVNS. CDR3 nucleotide sequence: TGTGCCAGCAGAGCAACCGGGACAGGGATTAATGAGCAGTTCTTC. As protein: CASRATGTGINEQFF.

This clonotype was observed many times. The J gene is TRBJ1-2, the V gene TRBV4-1, with TRBD1 as a possible D gene (5 bases). V lost 0 bases to trimming and J lost 3 bases, with 11 bases between them. Germline V gives CDR1 MGHRA, CDR2 YSYEKL. This CDR3 region has 15 residues. The CDR3 DNA follows: TGCGCCAGCAGCCAAGATAGGGACCGCCACTATGGCTACACCTTC. It codes for CASSQDRDRHYGYTF.

Ten or more counts support this clonotype. The V call is TRBV7-9, the J call TRBJ2-3; the D is unclear. There are 12 residues in the CDR3. Germline V gene lookup returns CDR1 SEHNR and CDR2 FQNEAQ (reference sequence). The ends were cut back, 2 bases at V and 4 bases at J, with 4 bases in the middle. The DNA for the CDR3 is TGTGCCAGCAGCTTACAAGCAGATACGCAGTATTTT. Encoded protein: CASSLQADTQYF.

This clonotype was counted at least ten times. This chain connects TRBV20-1 to TRBJ1-2; D is undetermined. There are 15 residues in the CDR3. V was cut by 0 bases and J by 8 bases, with 19 bases left in between. CDR1 is DFQATT and CDR2 is SNEGSKA in the germline V gene (reference sequence). In DNA, the CDR3 is TGCAGTGCTAGAGATCCTGGAGGTGAAACATCAGGCTACACCTTC. Its protein product is CSARDPGGETSGYTF.

On this clonotype itself: Possible read error: a much larger clone is one base away. This sequence joins TRBV7-9 and TRBJ1-4; D remains ambiguous. Germline CDR1 reads SEHNR; CDR2 reads FQNEAQ (reference sequence). The CDR3 has 12 residues. Trimming stripped 5 bases from V and 9 bases from J, with 10 bases between. The CDR3 DNA is TGTGCCAGCAGCCTACTGACCAAAAAACTGTTTTTT. It yields the protein CASSLLTKKLFF.

This clonotype was recorded at least ten times. The rearrangement joins TRBV5-1 to TRBJ2-3, with 7 positions matching TRBD2. Germline V gene data show CDR1 as SGHRS and CDR2 as YFSETQ. The CDR3 consists of 14 residues. After removal of 1 base from V and 6 bases from J, the junction contained 5 bases not matched to a gene. This CDR3 reads CASSLWEGPDTQYF. CDR3 nucleotide sequence: TGCGCCAGCAGCTTGTGGGAGGGCCCGGATACGCAGTATTTT.

In this sample, this clonotype turned up a few times. CDR3 in DNA: TGTGCCAGCAGCTTAGTGTCCACTGGGTCCGATGAGCAGTTCTTC. This gives the protein CASSLVSTGSDEQFF. V is TRBV7-2 and J is TRBJ2-1; D is unresolved. V lost 1 base and J lost 8, with 15 bases in between. Germline V gene sequence: CDR1 SGHTA, CDR2 FQGNSA. The CDR3 is 15 residues long.

This clonotype has ten or more counts. The genes are TRBV20-1 and TRBJ2-3; D is undetermined. CDR1 is DFQATT and CDR2 is SNEGSKA in the germline V gene (reference sequence). The V end lost 3 bases, the J end lost 1 base, and 11 bases lay between the germline ends. The CDR3 has 14 amino acids. This CDR3 reads CSARARSGTDTQYF. In DNA, the CDR3 is TGCAGTGCTAGGGCCCGATCCGGCACAGATACGCAGTATTTT.

A word on this clonotype: A much larger clone differs from this one at a single base, so this may be a read error. The V call is TRBV11-3, the J call TRBJ2-5; TRBD2 agrees at 12 bases. The length of the CDR3 is 17 residues. The germline V gene has CDR1 SGHNT and CDR2 YENEEA. The CDR3 protein is CVSSFASSGGATKTQYF. CDR3 sequence (DNA): TGTGTCAGCAGCTTCGCCTCTAGCGGGGGGGCCACGAAGACCCAGTACTTC.

At least ten counts were recorded for this clonotype. The chain has TRBV29-1 and TRBJ2-2; D possibly corresponds to TRBD2 (6 bases). The CDR3 contains 17 residues. CDR1 is SQVTM and CDR2 is ANQGSEA in the germline V gene. CDR3 nucleotides: TGCAGGTTCCTTCGGGACTTCCCCCCCTATGACACCGGGGAGCTGTTTTTT. Residues: CRFLRDFPPYDTGELFF.

In its sample, this clonotype was seen many times. This chain links TRBV7-2 with TRBJ2-5, with TRBD2 identical over 10 bases. This CDR3 region has 15 residues. J gave up 6 bases and V 2 bases, and 6 bases lay outside the gene matches. Germline V lookup: CDR1 SGHTA, CDR2 FQGNSA. CDR3 nucleotide sequence: TGTGCCAGCAGCTTAACTAGCGGGGTACAACAGACCCAGTACTTC. This encodes CASSLTSGVQQTQYF. Full variable domain (rest looked up from reference TRBV7-2 and TRBJ2-5): GAGVSQSPSNKVTEKGKDVELRCDPISGHTALYWYRQSLGQGLEFLIYFQGNSAPDKSGLPSDRFSAERTGGSVSTLTIQRTQQEDSAVYLCASSLTSGVQQTQYFGPGTRLLVL.

This clonotype has a count of ten or more. The rearrangement uses TRBV20-1 and TRBJ2-1; a possible D gene is TRBD2 (6 bases). V lost 8 bases and J 9 bases, leaving 23 bases between the germline ends. CDR3 length: 14 amino acids. CDR1 is DFQATT and CDR2 is SNEGSKA in the germline V gene (reference sequence). DNA for the CDR3: TGCAGTACCTACCAGCGGGCGGAAACGGGTGAGCAGTTCTTC. Translating it yields CSTYQRAETGEQFF.

This clonotype was found many times. This chain uses TRBV7-2 with TRBJ2-5; TRBD2 matches at 7 bases. After removal of 4 bases from V and 3 bases from J, the junction contained 5 bases not matched to a gene. The CDR3 is made up of 14 amino acids. Germline V gives CDR1 SGHTA, CDR2 FQGNSA. CDR3 loop: CASSSGTIKETQYF. The CDR3 DNA is TGTGCCAGCAGCTCCGGGACTATAAAAGAGACCCAGTACTTC.

This clonotype was found many times. This rearrangement joins TRBV6-5 to TRBJ1-1, with D possibly being TRBD1 (6 bases). Germline V gives CDR1 MNHEY, CDR2 SVGAGI. CDR3 length: 15 amino acids. Trimming pared 6 bases from V and 2 bases from J, leaving 16 bases between. The CDR3 DNA follows: TGTGCCAGCAGAAAGGGAGACAGGTTAAACACTGAAGCTTTCTTT. It yields the protein CASRKGDRLNTEAFF.